What follows describes a single T cell receptor (beta chain). Its target antigen remains unknown. No base-level quality is on record; no much larger clone is a single base apart. At one collaborating source in Seattle, patients were enrolled during active infection and were followed longitudinally through the course of disease. Collaborating institutions collected whole blood in K2EDTA tubes following their own protocols. For TCRbeta analysis, collaborators shipped samples as frozen whole blood, isolated PBMCs, or DNA extracted from either of those sample types. These data originate in a study of blood T cell repertoires in COVID-19 (dated by TCRdb to the early 2020s). In terms of the full investigation: Samples covering the acute and convalescent phases of COVID-19 were provided by collaborators in the United States, Italy and Spain. The samples were drawn from the first 160 participants of the ongoing ImmuneRACE study and from under 1,500 subjects provided by 6 global collaborators. The dataset comprised deeply sampled blood TCRbeta repertoires from subjects exposed to, actively infected with, or recovered from COVID-19. The repertoires were made available in a free public database intended to serve as a resource for research on the immune response to SARS-CoV-2. Sample metadata almost always included a de-identified subject ID, COVID-19 status, age in years and sex. Where available, HLA class I and class II types were obtained from metadata supplied by the sample provider rather than from assay-based typing. The prospective study material was composed of cDNA or gDNA derived from T cells, B-cell-depleted T cells, or PBMCs.

Its CDR3 holds 15 amino acids, cysteine through phenylalanine. Only CDR3 DNA remains: 45 bases, in frame from the first base. CDR1 SGDLS and CDR2 YYNGEE were looked up in the germline V gene. Trimming takes 1 base off V and 0 bases off J; junction bases not matched to a gene: 0. What the research found in general, with its limitations: How much clinical and demographic metadata was included differed by source and by participant, and the metadata was provided uncurated.

The immunoSEQ Assay, a bias-controlled multiplex PCR, was used to amplify TCRbeta CDR3 regions from genomic DNA. For the original study's pipeline: Within the assay, amplification of reference gene primers was used to estimate how many nucleated cells each sample contained. To quantify the absolute abundance of each unique TCRbeta CDR3 rearrangement, sequence reads were collapsed and filtered. For each sample, productive Simpson clonality was calculated as the square root of Simpson's diversity index over productive rearrangements. This is the immuneACCESS table as TCRdb keeps it, with only in-frame sequences that have V and J called. A part of the clones is gone; compared with another copy, unresolved V genes explain less than half, and the rest is unexplained. V and J calls and clone size are those listed in that table; D and trimming were worked out from the DNA. Present in this sample are roughly 230,000 clones, roughly 91% of which were seen just once. The ten largest clones add up to over 0.8% of the sample.

The sequence is built from TRBV9 and TRBJ2-2, with TRBD2 identical over 7 junction bases. Specimen: peripheral blood. The TCR originated in a young man with COVID-19, enrolled during active disease. The sequence in DNA is TGTGCCAGCAGCGTACTAGCGGCGAACACCGGGGAGCTGTTTTTT. Its translation is CASSVLAANTGELFF.